This T cell receptor (beta chain) was sequenced during a study of OX40 agonist ivuxolimab in advanced cancers. Details on this clone: The antigen remains unidentified.

Study-wide findings and caveats: The study did not work out the antigen specificity of the expanded peripheral T cells.

V shed 2 bases and J 2 bases; nucleotides not matched to a gene: 5. The length of the CDR3 is 16 residues. Germline assignment: CDR1 MDHEN and CDR2 SYDVKM. The sampling schedule covered blood at baseline, cycle 4 day 1, and cycle 7 day 1. The assay was immunoSEQ multiplex PCR, and TCRdb's table has in-frame clones only and misses some. This sample has 55,000 or so clones, with around 88% found just once. The source of this sequence is an adult with an advanced solid tumor such as melanoma, head and neck, liver or kidney cancer. The sample in question was CD4+ or CD8+ T cells sorted from blood, obtained in a trial of the OX40 agonist ivuxolimab. V usage is TRBV28 and J usage is TRBJ1-3, with 8 bases aligning to TRBD1. CDR3 in amino acids: CASSLLLDRAGNTIYF. CDR3 bases: TGTGCCAGCAGTTTACTCCTGGACAGGGCTGGAAACACCATATATTTT.